This T cell receptor (beta chain) is drawn from a study of CD8 T cells in Susac syndrome. Reverse transcription of roughly 0.5 to 1 ug RNA used random hexamers. TCRdb used MiXCR to reprocess the immunoSEQ multiplex PCR reads, holding one entry per CDR3 protein. The sample holds some 200,000 distinct CDR3 sequences, about 96% seen once. TEMRA cells were enriched by FACS, while CD8+ and CD4+ T cells were obtained through a negative isolation that was performed magnetically. Germline V CDR1 and CDR2: LNHDA, SQIVND (reference sequence). The CDR3 consists of 14 residues. Trimming shortened V by 3 bases and J by 4 bases, and 10 bases separated the two germline ends.

The sample was CD4+ T cells from PBMCs. The TCR originated in a human donor with multiple sclerosis. The chain is built from TRBV19 and TRBJ2-1; TRBD1 might be the D (5 bases). The DNA of the CDR3 is TGTGCCAGTAGTATGGGGCAGTATTACAATGAGCAGTTCTTC. Protein sequence: CASSMGQYYNEQFF.